This T cell receptor (beta chain) emerged from a study of shared clonotypes between healthy human individuals. Repertoires were generated with immunoSEQ multiplex PCR, while TCRdb's copy carries only in-frame clones and drops some. The table shows some 1.5 million clones, with about 98% occurring only once. The CDR3 runs to 16 residues. The trim removed 3 bases at V and 0 bases at J, leaving 0 bases unmatched. Germline V gives CDR1 MGHRA, CDR2 YSYEKL. Input material: naive CD4+ T cells sorted from blood. Subset denoted: CD45RA+ positively selected. This chain connects TRBV4-1 to TRBJ2-2; 11 bases align to TRBD2. This TCR was sampled from a man under 40 in good health. The CDR3 coding sequence is TGCGCCAGCAGCCAGGGACTAGCGGCGAACACCGGGGAGCTGTTTTTT. It yields the protein CASSQGLAANTGELFF.